This T cell receptor beta chain originates from a study of tumor-infiltrating lymphocytes in primary liver carcinoma (dated by TCRdb to about 2017). Background for the entire study: Roughly five patients with histopathologically diagnosed primary liver carcinoma underwent surgical resection in China between November 2015 and early 2016. High reproducibility was observed for the technical replicate repertoires, with mean shared-clone rates approximately 0.9 and correlation coefficients above 0.98. A total of approximately 35 specimens from 5 patients, comprising approximately 25 tumor regions, 5 adjacent noncancerous liver tissues and 5 peripheral blood samples, were covered by TCRbeta repertoire sequencing. The five patients had tumors staged T1-T3 N0M0, with maximum diameters ranging from roughly 4.2 to 11 cm. The five patients, three men and two women aged 30 to 69 years, had hepatocellular carcinoma (four) or combined HCC and intrahepatic cholangiocarcinoma (one). TCRbeta repertoire sequencing, expression microarrays and whole-exome sequencing were combined in the study across five regions of each liver tumor, with adjacent normal tissue and blood also included. Each sample produced about 3.5 to 8 million productive TCRbeta reads, and read depth showed no significant difference between tissue types. Broad study findings and their caveats: Bulk unsorted samples precluded comparing CD4+ and CD8+ T cell repertoires. The top 250 clones accounted for a significantly greater share of the repertoire in tumors than in blood (p = 0.039). Pairs of tumor regions showed greater repertoire overlap (mean about 36%) than tumor-adjacent pairs (about 17%) or tumor-blood pairs (around 15%), which is consistent with antigen-driven expansion. The study included only four to six patients, and the authors note findings should be validated in a larger study. Only the TCR beta chain was sequenced, which likely underestimates true repertoire diversity because unpaired alpha chains were not captured.

RNA from unsorted whole blood was extracted with TRIzol reagent, and germline DNA was obtained with the DNeasy Blood & Tissue kit. Chronic HBV infection was present in the patients, and the patients were treatment-naive at sampling. Before surgery, approximately 3.7 milliliters of peripheral blood were drawn into K2EDTA tubes. CDR1 is given as MDHEN and CDR2 as SYDVKM, both from the germline V gene. The CDR3 numbers 15 amino acids, ends counted. Only CDR3 DNA remains: 45 bases, in frame from the first base. Starting from roughly 540 ng total RNA, TCRbeta-specific cDNA was produced by reverse transcription with a constant-region primer and ProtoScript II reverse transcriptase. The TCRbeta libraries were prepared through three rounds of nested multiplex PCR following a slightly modified ARM-PCR procedure. The first two PCR rounds used multiplex TRBV1-TRBV30 forward primers with a Cbeta reverse primer, each for about 10 cycles. Sample barcodes and Illumina adapters were attached in a final 25-cycle PCR using Deep VentR polymerase. Before sequencing, amplicons between 200 and 500 bp were purified from gel using a QIAquick gel extraction kit. An Illumina HiSeq 2500 was used to sequence the TCRbeta amplicons, generating 250-bp paired-end reads. Per the source publication's procedure: Trimmomatic v0.33 was used to quality-trim the reads, and FLASH v1.2.11 was used to merge paired reads so that full CDR3 sequences could be recovered. V, D and J germline segments were assigned to the rearranged TCRbeta sequences using MiGEC v1.2.1b. Clonotype statistics and Shannon-Wiener diversity indices were calculated with VDJtools v1.0.0. Except for diversity analysis, only the 250 most abundant clonotypes of each sample were used in subsequent analyses to reduce sampling bias. Using fastp at Q25 and MiXCR, TCRdb reprocessed the public reads and kept productive beta chains. One record per CDR3 amino acid sequence lists the most common genes and DNA. The V and J calls were not made by the authors but by TCRdb's processing. Recorded for this sample are hundreds of thousands of distinct CDR3 sequences; roughly 60% of them occurred a single time. Together, the top ten hold over 15% of the sample.

This clonotype appeared a single time. This clone's antigen is unknown. Because it lacks the conserved phenylalanine or tryptophan at the end, this CDR3 is likely a read error. The rearrangement joined TRBV28 to TRBJ2-5; the D element might be TRBD1 or TRBD2, as each aligns at 5 bases. The sample was peripheral blood. This TCR came from a woman in her twenties or thirties with primary liver carcinoma and hepatitis B virus infection. The CDR3 region: CTSSLLTVGEETQYI. The nucleotide sequence is given as TGTACCAGCAGTCTACTCACGGTGGGGGAAGAGACCCAGTACATC.